The 17 T cell receptor beta chains below come from one sample, sequenced in a study of regulatory T cells in long-lasting Graves disease. Investigators prepared the TCR beta libraries by applying iRepertoire HTBI primers and Arm-PCR of CDR3 regions. TCRdb used MiXCR to reprocess the multiplex PCR reads, holding one entry per CDR3 protein. The table includes approximately 440,000 distinct CDR3 sequences, about 17% detected once. Time point: newly diagnosed GD, antithyroid drugs for less than 3 months. The TCR library was made from RNA that had been extracted from PBMCs in TRIzol. The sample was also linked to a second study, of T cells in Graves' hyperthyroidism and ophthalmopathy.

The material sequenced was peripheral blood mononuclear cells (PBMCs), taken at new diagnosis, from a patient treated with antithyroid drugs. The receptors were sampled from a man between 35 and 55 years old with Graves disease.

In this sample, this clonotype turned up many times. The rearrangement uses TRBV12-3 or TRBV12-4 and TRBJ2-1; 10 positions match TRBD2. The CDR3 has 16 residues. J was trimmed by 6 bases and V by 4 bases; bases with no gene match: 9. CDR3 in amino acids: CASSSRLAGASNEQFF. The CDR3 DNA is TGTGCCAGCAGTTCCCGACTAGCGGGTGCTTCCAATGAGCAGTTCTTC.

This clonotype occurred many times. The chain links TRBV12-3 or TRBV12-4 to TRBJ2-7; no reliable D call. The CDR3 runs 12 residues. Trimming cost V 7 bases and J 0 bases, with 7 bases left between them. The CDR3 reads CASMSPSYEQYF. The DNA of the CDR3 is TGTGCCAGCATGTCGCCCTCCTACGAGCAGTACTTC.

The CDR3 sequence: CATSHELWGQGTGELFF. As DNA, the CDR3 is TGTGCCACCAGTCATGAATTGTGGGGACAGGGAACCGGGGAGCTGTTTTTT. The chain uses TRBV24-1 and TRBJ2-2, with 9 positions matching TRBD1. CDR1 and CDR2 (germline): KGHDR, SFDVKD. This CDR3 is 17 amino acids long. Trimming removed 6 bases from V and 5 bases from J; junction bases left unmatched: 12.

The sample holds many counts of this clonotype. V usage is TRBV28 and J usage is TRBJ2-5, with TRBD1 matching 7 bases. In germline, CDR1 is MDHEN, CDR2 SYDVKM. Germline trimming cut 5 bases from V and 3 bases from J; bases unmatched to any gene: 0. The CDR3 loop spans 12 amino acids. The CDR3: CASSGTEETQYF. The CDR3 DNA follows: TGTGCCAGCAGTGGGACAGAAGAGACCCAGTACTTC.

The V gene is TRBV2, the J gene TRBJ2-3, with unresolved D. From germline, CDR1 is SNHLY and CDR2 FYNNEI. The CDR3 covers 14 residues. Trimming cost V 8 bases and J 2 bases, with 14 bases left between them. DNA for the CDR3: TGTGCCAGCGTAGGAAGGGTAGACACAGATACGCAGTATTTT. This codes for CASVGRVDTDTQYF.

This chain uses TRBV6-2 or TRBV6-3 with TRBJ2-7; the match to TRBD1 covers 10 bases. CDR1 is MNHEY, CDR2 SVGEGT, per germline. CDR3 length equals 16 residues. V trimming: 5 bases; J trimming: 2 bases; junction bases outside the gene matches: 9. CDR3: CASSEAPGQGPYEQYF. The CDR3 DNA follows: TGTGCCAGCAGTGAAGCCCCGGGACAGGGGCCCTACGAGCAGTACTTC.

This clonotype was picked up many times. The rearrangement links TRBV29-1 to TRBJ1-1, with 7 positions matching TRBD1. J was trimmed by 7 bases and V by 6 bases; bases with no gene match: 8. Germline lookup yields CDR1 SQVTM and CDR2 ANQGSEA. The CDR3 covers 12 residues. The CDR3 nucleotides read TGCAGCGTAGCCACAGGGGCTTTTGAAGCTTTCTTT. Residues: CSVATGAFEAFF.

This clonotype was picked up a small number of times. This chain uses TRBV2 with TRBJ1-5; maybe TRBD1 (6 bases). Trimming took off 7 bases at V and 2 bases at J, with 12 bases between the two ends. This CDR3 has 14 amino acids. From germline, CDR1 is SNHLY and CDR2 FYNNEI. CDR3 amino acids: CASKTDSGNQPQHF. In DNA form, the CDR3 reads TGTGCCAGCAAAACGGACAGCGGCAATCAGCCCCAGCATTTT.

Many counts were recorded for this clonotype. The chain carries TRBV30 and TRBJ1-1; D remains ambiguous. Looked up from germline, CDR1 is GTSNPN and CDR2 is SVGIG (reference sequence). V shed 7 bases and J shed 0 bases, with 12 bases lying between them. The CDR3 runs to 13 residues. For the CDR3, the DNA is TGTGCCTTGGGGAGGGAAATGAACACTGAAGCTTTCTTT. Amino acids: CALGREMNTEAFF.

Here the CDR3 reads CASSEWTGDGYGYTF. CDR3 nucleotide sequence: TGTGCCAGCAGTGAATGGACAGGGGACGGCTATGGCTACACCTTC. The rearrangement uses TRBV2 and TRBJ1-2, with TRBD1 matching 9 bases. The V gene's germline CDR1 is SNHLY and CDR2 FYNNEI. This CDR3 comprises 15 residues. V gave up 2 bases and J gave up 4 bases; unmatched junction bases: 5.

This clonotype has just a few counts. This may stem from a read error, because a much larger clone lies one nucleotide away. The chain combines TRBV2 with TRBJ2-3; 10 bases line up with TRBD2. The germline V gene has CDR1 SNHLY and CDR2 FYNNEI. Unmatched junction bases numbered 4, after V lost 7 bases and J lost 3 bases. The CDR3 has 14 residues. CDR3 nucleotides: TGTGCCAGCATGCTAGCGGGAGATACAGATACGCAGTATTTT. Protein: CASMLAGDTDTQYF.

This chain connects TRBV6-5 to TRBJ2-5, with TRBD1 matching 8 bases. This CDR3 comprises 15 residues. V trimming: 6 bases; J trimming: 4 bases; junction bases outside the gene matches: 10. Germline lookup yields CDR1 MNHEY and CDR2 SVGAGI. The CDR3 protein is CASRNSDRVLETQYF. In DNA form, the CDR3 reads TGTGCCAGCAGAAACTCGGACAGGGTGTTAGAGACCCAGTACTTC.

This clonotype appeared many times. The rearrangement uses TRBV11-2 and TRBJ2-3; 10 bases map to TRBD2. Trimming took 4 bases from V and 13 from J; bases not matched to a gene: 2. Germline-derived CDR1 and CDR2 are SGHAT and FQNNGV. This CDR3 is built from 11 residues. The CDR3 nucleotides read TGTGCCAGCAGCTCGGGACTAGCGAAGTATTTT. It specifies CASSSGLAKYF.

This clonotype was detected a few times. The V and J genes are TRBV12-3 or TRBV12-4 and TRBJ2-3; 8 bases are a match to TRBD2. J lost 6 bases, V lost 10 bases, and 15 bases had no gene match. This CDR3 comprises 15 residues. This CDR3 reads CATSGWAGGSDTQYF. The CDR3 DNA is TGTGCCACCTCGGGGTGGGCGGGAGGTAGCGATACGCAGTATTTT.

The J gene is TRBJ2-1, the V gene TRBV5-1; D unresolved. V lost 3 bases, J lost 5 bases, and 9 bases lay in between. The CDR3 consists of 13 residues. Germline loops: CDR1 SGHRS, CDR2 YFSETQ. This chain's CDR3 is CASSSLLNNEQFF. The CDR3 region has the DNA TGCGCCAGCAGCTCATTACTAAACAATGAGCAGTTCTTC.

This clonotype was found a few times. The chain joins TRBV4-1 to TRBJ2-6; possibly TRBD1 or TRBD2 for D (6 bases each). V was cut by 0 bases and J by 4 bases, with 10 bases left in between. The CDR3 is made up of 16 amino acids. Germline CDR1 and CDR2: MGHRA and YSYEKL. CDR3 residues: CASSQEPGAGANVLTF. The CDR3 nucleotides are TGCGCCAGCAGCCAAGAACCGGGGGCAGGGGCCAACGTCCTGACTTTC.

This clonotype was detected ten times or more. This chain uses TRBV2 with TRBJ2-1; 9 positions agree with TRBD1. The trim removed 6 bases at V and 1 base at J, leaving 1 base unmatched. CDR1 is SNHLY and CDR2 is FYNNEI in the germline V gene. CDR3 length: 14 residues. The CDR3 bases are TGTGCCAGCAGGGACAGGGGTTCCTACAATGAGCAGTTCTTC. Amino acid sequence: CASRDRGSYNEQFF.